A single count supports the clone carrying this TCR beta chain. Sequencing used immunoSEQ multiplex PCR; TCRdb keeps in-frame clones, though not all of them. The profile shows 190,000 or so clones, roughly 93% of them singletons. V was clipped by 2 bases and J by 4 bases, with 11 bases between them. This CDR3 contains 14 residues. The V gene's germline CDR1 is LNHDA and CDR2 SQIVND (reference sequence). This sample stems from a study of control samples from healthy donors and cancer patients. The receptor was derived from a man younger than 30 in good health. The J gene is TRBJ1-1, the V gene TRBV19; tentative D call: TRBD1 (5 bases). Sequencing input: blood. In DNA form, the CDR3 reads TGTGCCAGTAGTATATGGGACCGAGGCACTGAAGCTTTCTTT. This sequence encodes CASSIWDRGTEAFF. Full variable domain (remainder filled in from reference TRBV19 and TRBJ1-1): DGGITQSPKYLFRKEGQNVTLSCEQNLNHDAMYWYRQDPGQGLRLIYYSQIVNDFQKGDIAEGYSVSREKKESFPLTVTSAQKNPTAFYLCASSIWDRGTEAFFGQGTRLTVV.